This T cell receptor beta chain was profiled in a study of OX40 agonist ivuxolimab in advanced cancers. At the level of the study: Patients with hepatocellular carcinoma, melanoma, renal cell or head and neck cancer made up the dose-escalation patients. Partial responses occurred in Three dose-escalation patients, one with hepatocellular carcinoma and two with cutaneous melanoma. Study results and caveats: Clonal expansion from baseline to week 6 occurred in both CD4+ and CD8+ T cells.

Some clones are missing from TCRdb's copy, which holds only in-frame ones; the method was immunoSEQ multiplex PCR. Of 17,000 or so clones in the sample, about nine tenths were seen once. V lost 5 bases, J lost 5 bases, and 6 bases lay in between. Germline V lookup: CDR1 MNHEY, CDR2 SVGAGI. The CDR3 covers 11 residues. On this clone itself: What it recognizes is unknown.

Autoimmune disease history or systemic immunosuppression excluded patients. This sample comprised CD4+ or CD8+ T cells sorted from blood, obtained in a trial of the OX40 agonist ivuxolimab. This chain uses TRBV6-5 with TRBJ2-5; no definite D call. This TCR derives from an adult with an advanced solid tumor such as melanoma, head and neck, liver or kidney cancer. The CDR3 DNA sequence: TGTGCCAGCAGTAACTGGGAGACCCAGTACTTC. Translating gives CASSNWETQYF.